This record concerns one TCR beta chain sequence. What antigen it recognizes has not been identified. No much larger clone is present one base from it, and per-base qualities are unavailable. The immunoSEQ Assay, a bias-controlled multiplex PCR, was used to amplify TCRbeta CDR3 regions from genomic DNA. The authors processed their data as follows. The number of nucleated cells in each sample was estimated from the amplification of reference gene primers within the assay. To quantify the absolute abundance of each unique TCRbeta CDR3 rearrangement, sequence reads were collapsed and filtered. For each sample, productive Simpson clonality was calculated as the square root of Simpson's diversity index over productive rearrangements. TCRdb stores this immuneACCESS table with in-frame sequences only. Part of the clones is absent; in the studies checked, under half of the shortfall reflects unresolved V genes, and no reason is known for the rest. The D gene and trimming were derived from the DNA, and the V and J assignments and clone size from that table. This sample gives 210,000 or so clones in total; approximately 90% of them show up just once. Clones ranked in the top ten supply about 5% of the sample.

This sample was taken from a study of blood T cell repertoires in COVID-19 (dated by TCRdb to between 2020 and 2021). About the investigation overall: Collaborator samples came from the United States, Italy and Spain and covered acute and convalescent phases of COVID-19. The material from the prospective study consisted of cDNA or gDNA derived from T cells, B-cell-depleted T cells, or PBMCs. Deeply sampled blood TCRbeta repertoires from subjects exposed to, actively infected with, or recovered from COVID-19 were included in the dataset. The repertoires were released in a freely available public database meant as a resource for research on the immune response to SARS-CoV-2. The samples were drawn from two sources: the first 160 participants of the ongoing ImmuneRACE study, and 1,000 to 1,500 subjects contributed by 6 global collaborators. Sample metadata almost always included a de-identified subject ID, COVID-19 status, age in years and sex. Where HLA class I and class II types were available, the types were taken from metadata supplied by the sample provider, not from assay-based typing. What the authors observed across the whole study: Clinical and demographic metadata were provided uncurated, with the amount varying by source and participant.

From the germline V gene, CDR1 is KGHDR and CDR2 is SFDVKD. Measured from the cysteine to the phenylalanine, the CDR3 is 18 residues long. Here the CDR3 DNA is all that survives: 54 bases in frame from base 1. Trimming accounts for 4 bases at V and 0 bases at J, while the number of junction bases matched to no gene is 9. Whole blood was collected in K2EDTA tubes by collaborating institutions according to the institutions' own protocols. For TCRbeta analysis, collaborators shipped samples in one of three forms: frozen whole blood, isolated PBMCs, or DNA extracted from either of those sample types. The material sequenced was peripheral blood. This clonotype was obtained from a woman in her forties with acute or convalescent COVID-19. The chain is encoded by TRBV24-1 joined to TRBJ1-5; 9 nucleotides in the junction match TRBD1. CDR3 region: CATSDRGTGRYSNQPQHF. The DNA is as follows: TGTGCCACCAGTGACCGAGGGACAGGGCGATATAGCAATCAGCCCCAGCATTTT.